The clone carrying this TCR beta chain appeared a single time. What it binds is not known. Germline lookup yields CDR1 LGHNA and CDR2 YNFKEQ. The CDR3 sequence is 14 residues long. V was pared by 1 base and J by 3 bases, with 1 base of the junction left unmatched. The sample is drawn from a study of cytomegalovirus exposure and HLA in healthy donors. Both 60 Vbeta primers and 13 Jbeta primers went into the PCR. Per the study methods: Some 11 million of the roughly 77 million unique TCR beta chains counted in a later analysis were shared. The protocol was immunoSEQ multiplex PCR, while the TCRdb copy is restricted to in-frame clones and leaves out a portion. The DNA gave D and trimming, while V, J and clone size come from that table. In the table there are 160,000 or so clones, around 84% of which are singletons. General study points: An analysis that was carried out later associated 15,000 to 20,000 TCR beta sequences with HLA alleles at 0.05 false discovery rate. Some public TCRs appeared in many individuals, while most sequences were rare.

The clonotype originates from a man younger than 35 in good health and CMV-seronegative. Material for sequencing was PBMCs. This sequence joins TRBV4-2 and TRBJ2-7; 9 bases line up with TRBD1. The CDR3 is CASSQAGQGYEQYF. CDR3 DNA: TGTGCCAGCAGCCAAGCGGGACAGGGCTACGAGCAGTACTTC.